This T cell receptor (beta chain) was captured in a study of cytomegalovirus exposure and HLA in healthy donors. Background on the study: Researchers previously reported finding more than 100 million unique TCR beta sequences from around 200 million T cells. Overall study findings and caveats: Later analysis demonstrated an association between a missense DCLRE1C variant and TCR beta V- and J-gene trimming.

As for the donors, each was a healthy bone marrow donor. Amplification used 60 Vbeta primers and 13 Jbeta primers. Some clones are missing from TCRdb's copy, which holds only in-frame ones; the method was immunoSEQ multiplex PCR. The sample records roughly 62,000 clones, about 80% being singletons. To note about this clone: Its antigen is not identified.

The germline V gene encodes CDR1 MGHRA and CDR2 YSYEKL. V lost 4 bases and J 4 bases, leaving 13 bases between the germline ends. The CDR3 has 14 residues. The sequenced sample consisted of PBMCs. The chain employs TRBV4-1 and TRBJ1-2; TRBD1 might be the D (6 bases). The source of this sequence is a woman aged 40 to 50 in good health and CMV-seropositive. CDR3 region: CASSLGQSTYGYTF. The DNA for the CDR3 is TGCGCCAGCAGCCTAGGACAGTCGACCTATGGCTACACCTTC.